This TCR beta chain was recorded in a study of blood T cell repertoires in COVID-19. For the study at large: Some COVID-19 samples were acute and others convalescent; all came from the United States, Italy and Spain. Sample material is recorded as cDNA or gDNA derived from T cells, B-cell-depleted T cells, or PBMCs.

In the original analysis: Reference gene primer amplification in the assay estimated nucleated cell counts. The protocol was immunoSEQ multiplex PCR, while the TCRdb copy is restricted to in-frame clones and leaves out a portion. V and J calls and clone size are those listed in that table; D and trimming were worked out from the DNA. The sample contains about 120,000 clones, roughly four fifths of which appear only once. This clone showed up just once. J gave up 2 bases and V 5 bases, and 3 bases lay outside the gene matches. CDR3 length equals 14 residues. In germline, CDR1 is SGHTA, CDR2 FQGNSA. V gene TRBV7-2 combines with J gene TRBJ2-3; 8 bases align to TRBD1. This TCR came from a human donor in a cohort sampled during active COVID-19. The source material was peripheral blood. CDR3 protein: CASSQGANTDTQYF. The CDR3 DNA follows: TGTGCCAGCAGCCAGGGGGCGAACACAGATACGCAGTATTTT.